This entry concerns a single TCR beta chain. This sample stems from a study of response to subunit inactivated influenza vaccine. Losses at the gene ends were 3 bases for V and 6 bases for J; bases not matched to a gene: 15. The CDR3 is made up of 17 amino acids. Germline assignment: CDR1 MNHEY and CDR2 SMNVEV (reference sequence). TCRdb re-derived calls from the RT-PCR reads in MiXCR, one entry per CDR3 protein. The sample consists of fewer than 250,000 distinct CDR3 sequences, about 15% of them appearing once. This chain links TRBV27 with TRBJ2-7; 9 bases agree with TRBD2. The sequence was collected from a man aged 50 to 60 who received an inactivated influenza vaccine. The specimen comprised CD8+ T cells sorted from PBMCs, sampled roughly 5 days after vaccination. The CDR3 coding sequence is TGTGCCAGCAGTTTTAGAGCGGGAGGCCCCACCTCAGGCGAGCAGTACTTC. This translates into CASSFRAGGPTSGEQYF.